Below, 8 T cell receptor beta chains from the same sample are listed, as sequenced in a study of T cells expressing NK-cell markers. Reprocessing the 5' RACE reads, TCRdb reports a single entry for every CDR3 protein and omits DNA. In total, the table holds roughly 390,000 distinct CDR3 sequences. Sequencing was carried out using blood T cells: a sorted CD56 or NKG2C T cell subset, CD4+ or CD8+ T cells, or bulk PBMC T cells (not recorded which). These receptors originate from a man between 18 and 69 years old in good health.

The rearrangement uses TRBV3-1 and TRBJ2-7; TCRdb reports TRBD1, a call that lacks DNA to check it against. CDR1 and CDR2 from the germline V gene are LGHDT and YNNKEL (reference sequence). There are 16 residues in the CDR3. Here the CDR3 reads CASSSRLGDRGDEQYF.

J is TRBJ1-2 and V is TRBV6-1; the TRBD1 assignment by TCRdb is unverifiable without DNA. The germline gives CDR1 MNHNS, CDR2 SASEGT. CDR3 size: 13 residues. The CDR3 reads CASSGRGGYGYTF.

The genes are TRBV6-1 and TRBJ2-4. This CDR3 is 15 amino acids long. CDR1 and CDR2 from the germline V gene are MNHNS and SASEGT. The CDR3 sequence is CASRNLLQAKNIQYF.

This rearrangement joins TRBV5-5 to TRBJ1-6; TCRdb names TRBD1, which stays unverified in the absence of DNA. Germline loops: CDR1 SGHKS, CDR2 YYEKEE (reference sequence). The CDR3 length is 14 residues. CDR3: CASSWTGAHSPLHF.

CDR3 protein: CASSYSTGVSSNEKLFF. V is TRBV6-5 and J is TRBJ1-4; TCRdb's D call, TRBD1, is unchecked because there is no DNA. The CDR3 runs to 17 residues. Germline assignment: CDR1 MNHEY and CDR2 SVGAGI.

CDR3 region: CSAPLGLALEQYF. The rearrangement uses TRBV20-1 and TRBJ2-7; TCRdb's D call of TRBD2 is untestable without DNA. Germline CDR1 DFQATT, CDR2 SNEGSKA (reference sequence). The CDR3 runs 13 residues.

The chain joins TRBV6-5 to TRBJ2-3; no DNA is available, so the TRBD1 call from TCRdb remains unchecked. This CDR3 has 15 amino acids. In germline, CDR1 is MNHEY, CDR2 SVGAGI. CDR3 residues: CASRYRGMNTDTQYF.

The chain recombines TRBV6-6 with TRBJ2-5; checking the TCRdb D call of TRBD1 is not possible without DNA. Germline lookup yields CDR1 MNHNY and CDR2 SVGAGI (reference sequence). This CDR3 is built from 13 residues. The chain's CDR3 is CASTGGARGTQYF.